A selection of T cell receptor beta chains follows, all from one sample in a study of identical twins. Using its own MiXCR run on the 5' RACE reads, TCRdb lists one record per CDR3 protein. There are around 370,000 distinct CDR3 sequences in the sample; roughly 10% occur only once, and approximately 9.3% lies in the top ten. Sample: naive T cells sorted from blood. The receptors were sampled from a woman aged 45-65 years in good health. Each CDR3 is given without its conserved first and last residue. A D gene is named only where the DNA matches it firmly. Size is omitted from some rows. Given values are once, few, many or a class for expanded clones.

>many|TRBV10-3|TRBD1|TRBJ1-1
AISESREGARNTEAF
>few|TRBV3-1|.|TRBJ1-3
ASSRTQSSGNTIY
>.|TRBV12-3/TRBV12-4|.|TRBJ2-7
ASSLYGDLHEQY
>many|TRBV5-1|TRBD2|TRBJ2-1
ASSNQMRGSNNEQF
>.|TRBV5-1|TRBD1|TRBJ2-1
ASSLDFGQGARTEQF
>few|TRBV4-1|.|TRBJ2-5
ASSQASGRLQETQY
>many|TRBV5-1|.|TRBJ1-2
ASSSVAGIFGYT
>.|TRBV12-3/TRBV12-4|.|TRBJ1-1
ASSSLNTGSSTEAF
>many|TRBV29-1|.|TRBJ1-1
SVDESTPEAF
>.|TRBV5-1|.|TRBJ1-2
ASSLDGWDYGYT
>few|TRBV6-5|.|TRBJ1-1
ASSYLARRAHEAF
>.|TRBV6-2/TRBV6-3|.|TRBJ2-1
ASSYSVMPYNEQF
>few|TRBV5-1|.|TRBJ2-2
ASSLAGGDGSGELF
>.|TRBV20-1|TRBD2|TRBJ2-7
SARLLASGAHDEQY
>few|TRBV5-5|.|TRBJ2-3
ASSIRDTNPSTDTQY
>few|TRBV11-1|.|TRBJ2-3
ASSGISGAAGGTQY
>many|TRBV5-5|TRBD2|TRBJ2-4
ASSLSYAGRDIQY
>few|TRBV5-1|.|TRBJ2-3
ASSFGLVSSTDTQY
>many|TRBV25-1|.|TRBJ1-2
ASSVKAGYT
>many|TRBV3-1|.|TRBJ1-2
ASSQDEGSYGYT
>many|TRBV5-5|.|TRBJ2-5
ASSLEWGQKETQY
>many|TRBV20-1|TRBD2|TRBJ2-7
SARDVAGDSYEQY
>few|TRBV6-1|.|TRBJ1-5
ASRGQSSNQPQH
>many|TRBV12-3/TRBV12-4|.|TRBJ2-6
ASSLAGPNSGANVLT
>many|TRBV5-1|TRBD1|TRBJ2-1
ASNPNGQGNEQF
>.|TRBV19|TRBD1|TRBJ1-2
ASNADRGPDGYT
>many|TRBV7-6|.|TRBJ1-1
ASSLAPGGTEAF
>few|TRBV6-1|TRBD1|TRBJ2-1
ASIHRGGLYNEQF
>few|TRBV4-1|TRBD1|TRBJ2-1
ASSRPGQALAAGNEQF
>.|TRBV12-3/TRBV12-4|.|TRBJ2-3
ASSLGFSDTQY
>few|TRBV2|TRBD1|TRBJ2-1
ASSDGTGIYNEQF
>few|TRBV2|TRBD1|TRBJ2-1
ASSGQGKGNEQF
>many|TRBV5-1|.|TRBJ2-1
ASSFKFDEQF